The rows below give T cell receptor beta chains drawn from one sample of a study of T-cell memory formation after mild COVID-19. Using its own MiXCR run on the 5' RACE reads, TCRdb lists one record per CDR3 protein. The table shows hundreds of thousands of distinct CDR3 sequences, with approximately 20% occurring only once. The sequencing sample was made of PBMCs or a T cell subset sorted from them (not recorded which). The receptors were sampled from an adult woman who had mild COVID-19 (a few samples of this study predate the infection). Cell type and time point are not known. The CDR3 runs from the conserved cysteine through the conserved F or W. A D gene is named only where the DNA matches it firmly. A row's size may be missing; if present it is once, few, many or a size class.

J: TRBJ2-3; D: NA; size: NA; V: TRBV19; CDR3: CASSIGDLLRDTQYF; DNA: TGTGCCAGTAGTATAGGGGACCTCCTCCGGGATACGCAGTATTTT
J: TRBJ2-3; D: TRBD2; size: NA; V: TRBV12-3/TRBV12-4; CDR3: CASSPGREATDTQYF; DNA: TGTGCCAGCAGTCCCGGGAGGGAAGCCACAGATACGCAGTATTTT
J: TRBJ1-2; D: NA; size: NA; V: TRBV5-1; CDR3: CASSLGGARNYGYTF; DNA: TGCGCCAGCAGCTTGGGAGGGGCGCGGAACTATGGCTACACCTTC
J: TRBJ2-5; D: NA; size: NA; V: TRBV5-1; CDR3: CASSTSGQGETQYF; DNA: TGCGCCAGCAGCACTTCTGGCCAGGGAGAGACCCAGTACTTC
J: TRBJ2-5; D: NA; size: once; V: TRBV7-9; CDR3: CASRSGVQETQYF; DNA: TGTGCCAGCAGGTCCGGGGTCCAAGAGACCCAGTACTTC
J: TRBJ2-1; D: TRBD2; size: NA; V: TRBV6-2/TRBV6-3; CDR3: CASSSGTSGLIWFF; DNA: TGTGCCAGCAGTTCCGGGACTAGCGGATTAATTTGGTTCTTC
J: TRBJ2-7; D: NA; size: few; V: TRBV4-2; CDR3: CASSQDQGGEQYF; DNA: TGTGCCAGCAGCCAAGATCAGGGAGGCGAGCAGTACTTC
J: TRBJ1-1; D: NA; size: NA; V: TRBV6-5; CDR3: CASSSHTANTEAFF; DNA: TGTGCCAGCAGTTCCCACACAGCCAACACTGAAGCTTTCTTT
J: TRBJ2-3; D: TRBD2; size: few; V: TRBV3-1; CDR3: CASSPSLAGGDTQYF; DNA: TGTGCCAGCAGCCCCTCTCTAGCGGGAGGGGATACGCAGTATTTT
J: TRBJ2-3; D: TRBD2; size: NA; V: TRBV5-1; CDR3: CASSAGTSRYTDTQYF; DNA: TGCGCCAGCAGCGCGGGGACTAGCAGATACACAGATACGCAGTATTTT
J: TRBJ1-2; D: NA; size: few; V: TRBV5-1; CDR3: CASSLTHPGGDYGYTF; DNA: TGCGCCAGCAGCTTGACGCACCCGGGAGGGGACTATGGCTACACCTTC
J: TRBJ1-1; D: NA; size: many; V: TRBV5-1; CDR3: CASSFQGNTEAFF; DNA: TGTGCCAGCAGTTTTCAGGGGAACACTGAAGCTTTCTTT
J: TRBJ2-3; D: NA; size: NA; V: TRBV2; CDR3: CASSSTTSTDTQYF; DNA: TGTGCCAGCAGTTCTACCACAAGCACAGATACGCAGTATTTT
J: TRBJ2-1; D: TRBD2; size: few; V: TRBV15; CDR3: CATSRGLAVLHNEQFF; DNA: TGTGCCACCAGCAGAGGACTAGCGGTACTCCACAATGAGCAGTTCTTC
J: TRBJ2-3; D: TRBD2; size: few; V: TRBV2; CDR3: CASSEERTSGSTDTQYF; DNA: TGTGCCAGCAGTGAAGAAAGGACTAGCGGGAGCACAGATACGCAGTATTTT
J: TRBJ2-2; D: NA; size: NA; V: TRBV7-3; CDR3: CASSLVGTANTGELFF; DNA: TGTGCCAGCAGCTTAGTTGGAACAGCTAACACCGGGGAGCTGTTTTTT
J: TRBJ2-5; D: NA; size: few; V: TRBV29-1; CDR3: CSVETGQPNFVETQYF; DNA: TGCAGCGTTGAAACCGGACAGCCCAACTTTGTGGAGACCCAGTACTTC
J: TRBJ2-1; D: NA; size: few; V: TRBV7-9; CDR3: CASSSKETAYNEQFF; DNA: TGTGCCAGCAGCTCCAAGGAAACCGCCTACAATGAGCAGTTCTTC
J: TRBJ2-3; D: TRBD2; size: few; V: TRBV3-1; CDR3: CASSQGFGGGPPDTQYF; DNA: TGTGCCAGCAGCCAGGGCTTTGGGGGAGGGCCGCCAGATACGCAGTATTTT
J: TRBJ2-1; D: TRBD2; size: NA; V: TRBV11-2; CDR3: CASSLVGGGRTVGEQFF; DNA: TGTGCCAGCAGCTTAGTCGGGGGGGGCAGAACTGTTGGTGAGCAGTTCTTC
J: TRBJ2-3; D: TRBD1; size: few; V: TRBV20-1; CDR3: CSAGQGFGPDTQYF; DNA: TGCAGTGCGGGACAGGGGTTCGGACCAGATACGCAGTATTTT
J: TRBJ2-1; D: NA; size: few; V: TRBV20-1; CDR3: CSARLGEYEQFF; DNA: TGCAGTGCCCGGCTCGGGGAGTATGAGCAGTTCTTC
J: TRBJ2-7; D: TRBD2; size: few; V: TRBV14; CDR3: CASSQGLAVYEQYF; DNA: TGTGCCAGCAGCCAAGGGCTAGCGGTATACGAGCAGTACTTC
J: TRBJ1-1; D: NA; size: NA; V: TRBV7-9; CDR3: CASSFESTEAFF; DNA: TGTGCCAGCAGCTTCGAGAGCACTGAAGCTTTCTTT
J: TRBJ1-1; D: NA; size: NA; V: TRBV12-3/TRBV12-4; CDR3: CASSLGGGYGNTEAFF; DNA: TGTGCCAGCAGTTTAGGTGGGGGGTACGGGAACACTGAAGCTTTCTTT
J: TRBJ2-3; D: TRBD2; size: few; V: TRBV11-2; CDR3: CASSDRTSATTDTQYF; DNA: TGTGCCAGCAGCGACAGGACTAGCGCAACCACAGATACGCAGTATTTT
J: TRBJ2-2; D: NA; size: NA; V: TRBV7-3; CDR3: CASSLIGATGELFF; DNA: TGTGCCAGCAGCTTGATTGGGGCCACCGGGGAGCTGTTTTTT
J: TRBJ2-1; D: TRBD2; size: NA; V: TRBV12-3/TRBV12-4; CDR3: CASRSSSGPESDEQFF; DNA: TGTGCCAGCAGGTCCTCTAGCGGACCAGAATCGGATGAGCAGTTCTTC
J: TRBJ2-3; D: NA; size: NA; V: TRBV5-4; CDR3: CASSLGVADGGNTQYF; DNA: TGTGCCAGCAGCTTGGGGGTAGCGGACGGAGGGAACACGCAGTATTTT
J: TRBJ2-7; D: NA; size: NA; V: TRBV5-1; CDR3: CASSLDGRVSSYEQYF; DNA: TGCGCCAGCAGCTTGGATGGCAGGGTGTCCTCCTACGAGCAGTACTTC
J: TRBJ1-5; D: NA; size: NA; V: TRBV15; CDR3: CATRFSNQPQHF; DNA: TGTGCCACCAGATTTAGCAATCAGCCCCAGCATTTT
J: TRBJ1-1; D: NA; size: few; V: TRBV19; CDR3: CASQSGLDTEAFF; DNA: TGTGCCAGCCAATCGGGGCTGGACACTGAAGCTTTCTTT
J: TRBJ1-1; D: NA; size: NA; V: TRBV12-3/TRBV12-4; CDR3: CASSFRGGSTEAFF; DNA: TGTGCCAGCAGTTTCAGGGGAGGCAGCACTGAAGCTTTCTTT
J: TRBJ2-2; D: TRBD1; size: NA; V: TRBV7-8; CDR3: CASSFYGQGARGTGELFF; DNA: TGTGCCAGCAGCTTCTACGGCCAGGGGGCGCGGGGAACCGGGGAGCTGTTTTTT
J: TRBJ1-2; D: TRBD1; size: NA; V: TRBV7-9; CDR3: CASSLKTRTGDYGYTF; DNA: TGTGCCAGCAGCTTAAAAACGAGGACAGGGGACTATGGCTACACCTTC
J: TRBJ1-1; D: TRBD1; size: NA; V: TRBV5-1; CDR3: CASRGKDRGAEAFF; DNA: TGCGCCAGCAGGGGAAAGGACAGGGGCGCTGAAGCTTTCTTT
J: TRBJ2-3; D: TRBD2; size: few; V: TRBV6-1; CDR3: CASSEGLAGGLTDTQYF; DNA: TGTGCCAGCAGTGAAGGACTAGCGGGAGGCCTCACAGATACGCAGTATTTT
J: TRBJ1-2; D: NA; size: few; V: TRBV7-9; CDR3: CASSLDRVTNYGYTF; DNA: TGTGCCAGCAGCTTAGACAGAGTAACTAACTATGGCTACACCTTC
J: TRBJ1-2; D: NA; size: NA; V: TRBV5-4; CDR3: CASSSKEGGLYGYTF; DNA: TGTGCCAGCAGCTCGAAGGAGGGGGGCCTTTATGGCTACACCTTC